This T cell receptor beta chain emerged from a study of control samples from healthy donors and cancer patients. V lost 3 bases and J lost 6, with 16 bases in between. Germline CDR1 WSHSY, CDR2 SAAADI. The CDR3 has 15 amino acids. The protocol was immunoSEQ multiplex PCR, while the TCRdb copy is restricted to in-frame clones and leaves out a portion. The sample consists of around 20,000 clones, 82% of them appearing once. This clone was detected only once. The source is a man older than 75 with head and neck cancer. The chain carries TRBV10-2 and TRBJ2-3; possible D gene TRBD2, 5 bases. Sequencing used PBMCs. CDR3 in amino acids: CASSEGLDLSDTQYF. Here the CDR3 DNA reads TGCGCCAGCAGTGAAGGACTCGACCTATCCGATACGCAGTATTTT.